The 9 T cell receptor beta chains given below trace back to one sample, sequenced in a study of response to subunit inactivated influenza vaccine. Using its own MiXCR run on the RT-PCR reads, TCRdb lists one record per CDR3 protein. The sample yields about 570,000 distinct CDR3 sequences, around 10% seen once. Another study also made use of these data, one on T cells expressing NK-cell markers. That paper adds: As the method of synthesis, 5'RACE template switching with UMIs yielded TCR beta cDNA.

The source was PBMCs from blood, collected on the day of vaccination. The receptor set was obtained from a man in his fifties who received an inactivated influenza vaccine.

This clonotype was seen only a few times. This chain connects TRBV28 to TRBJ2-1; TRBD2 might be the D (6 bases). Germline loops: CDR1 MDHEN, CDR2 SYDVKM. The V end was cut by 7 bases, the J end by 9 bases, with 22 bases between. The length of the CDR3 is 15 residues. The CDR3 sequence: CASTQAGTREGEQFF. The CDR3 DNA is TGTGCCAGCACCCAAGCCGGGACTCGAGAGGGTGAGCAGTTCTTC.

This clonotype was counted ten times or more. V and J are TRBV28 and TRBJ2-7; D unresolved. Germline V gene data show CDR1 as MDHEN and CDR2 as SYDVKM. With 6 bases removed from V and 2 bases from J, the gap between germline ends came to 17 bases. CDR3 size: 15 residues. CDR3 bases: TGTGCCAGCAGACGCGGATCAGGCAGTACCTACGAGCAGTACTTC. Its protein product is CASRRGSGSTYEQYF.

This clonotype was seen a handful of times. This chain links TRBV7-2 with TRBJ2-7; TRBD2 is a possible D gene (5 bases). The CDR3 length is 14 residues. Germline values: CDR1 SGHTA, CDR2 FQGNSA. V was clipped by 4 bases and J by 1 base, with 11 bases between them. The CDR3 here is CASSSRRGSYEQYF. CDR3 nucleotides: TGTGCCAGCAGCTCACGTCGGGGTTCCTACGAGCAGTACTTC.

This clonotype was counted only a few times. The rearrangement uses TRBV21-1 and TRBJ2-1; TRBD2 is taken as the D call from the table, unchecked against the DNA. TRBV21-1 is annotated as a pseudogene. The CDR3 is 20 residues long. DNA of the CDR3: TGTGCCAGCAGCCCCTCTAAACGGCCAGAGCGGGAGGTAAACTACAATGAGCAGTTCTTC. Protein product: CASSPSKRPEREVNYNEQFF.

This clonotype turned up a few times. The chain combines TRBV7-2 with TRBJ1-1; D ambiguous. The CDR3 covers 14 residues. V was shortened by 0 bases and J by 1 base, with 6 bases between the two germline ends. Germline values: CDR1 SGHTA, CDR2 FQGNSA. In nucleotides, the CDR3 is TGTGCCAGCAGCTTAGCGAACCGGAACACTGAAGCTTTCTTT. It translates to CASSLANRNTEAFF.

The rearrangement joins TRBV7-6 to TRBJ2-7, with 7 bases aligning to TRBD1. The ends lost 5 bases at V and 7 bases at J; junction bases unmatched: 5. Germline V gene data show CDR1 as SGHVS and CDR2 as FNYEAQ. This CDR3 comprises 12 residues. CDR3 DNA: TGTGCCAGCAGCCCACAGGGGTGGGAGCAGTACTTC. This encodes CASSPQGWEQYF.

This clonotype was found a few times. The V gene is TRBV5-1, the J gene TRBJ2-1; 10 nucleotides agree with TRBD1. V lost 2 bases, J lost 8 bases, and 7 bases stayed unmatched. Germline V gene lookup returns CDR1 SGHRS and CDR2 YFSETQ. The CDR3 extends over 15 amino acids. CDR3 DNA: TGCGCCAGCAGCTTCGGACAGGGGGGTTTCTATGAGCAGTTCTTC. Protein: CASSFGQGGFYEQFF.

V gene TRBV7-8 combines with J gene TRBJ2-7, with D uncertain. This CDR3 has 17 residues. The V gene lost 0 bases and the J gene lost 1 base, with 16 bases spanning the gap. Germline V gene sequence: CDR1 SGHVS, CDR2 FQNEAQ. As DNA, the CDR3 is TGTGCCAGCAGCTTAGCGCATCCGCTGGGTCTATCCTACGAGCAGTACTTC. Amino acids: CASSLAHPLGLSYEQYF.

This clonotype was observed a handful of times. This chain uses TRBV6-2 or TRBV6-3 with TRBJ2-6; perhaps D is TRBD1 or TRBD2 (5 bases each). V was cut by 0 bases and J by 4 bases, with 22 bases left in between. The CDR3 loop spans 20 amino acids. Germline values: CDR1 MNHEY, CDR2 SVGEGT. The CDR3 DNA reads as TGTGCCAGCAGTTACTCGATCGGGGCCCCAGAGGGTATAGGGGCCAACGTCCTGACTTTC. It specifies CASSYSIGAPEGIGANVLTF.